What follows are 2 T cell receptor beta chains derived from one specimen sequenced in a study of T cell responses to AZD1222 COVID-19 vaccine. Repertoires were generated with immunoSEQ multiplex PCR, while TCRdb's copy carries only in-frame clones and drops some. The sample has 150,000 or so clones; 90% are singletons. The material sequenced was peripheral blood, taken on day 0 of AZD1222 vaccination. The receptors stem from an adult in good health.

This clone appeared a single time. The chain links TRBV15 to TRBJ1-5, with D unresolved. This CDR3 contains 14 residues. The V end was cut by 1 base, the J end by 11 bases, with 15 bases between. CDR1 is LNHNV and CDR2 is YYDKDF in the germline V gene (reference sequence). The CDR3 DNA reads TGTGCCACCAGCAGAGTGGGTCTCTCTCTGGCCCAGCATTTT. Its protein product is CATSRVGLSLAQHF. The full variable domain, with the rest looked up from reference TRBV15 and TRBJ1-5, is DAMVIQNPRYQVTQFGKPVTLSCSQTLNHNVMYWYQQKSSQAPKLLFHYYDKDFNNEADTPDNFQSRRPNTSFCFLDIRSPGLGDTAMYLCATSRVGLSLAQHFGDGTRLSIL.

The rearrangement joins TRBV6-6 to TRBJ1-5; D not certain. This CDR3 comprises 13 residues. Germline V lookup: CDR1 MNHNY, CDR2 SVGAGI (reference sequence). Trimming took 3 bases from V and 7 from J, leaving 10 bases between them. The CDR3 loop is CASSYREGQPQHF. The CDR3 DNA is TGTGCCAGCAGTTATAGGGAGGGACAGCCCCAGCATTTT.